This TCR beta chain was profiled in a study of T cell changes during pregnancy in multiple sclerosis. Clones were sequenced by immunoSEQ multiplex PCR, and TCRdb holds only the in-frame ones, with some missing. The table shows over 80,000 clones, with around 93% occurring only once. Germline CDR1 reads SGHRS; CDR2 reads YFSETQ. Between the trimmed V and J ends, which lost 0 bases and 4 bases, there was a span of 13 bases. The CDR3 runs 15 residues. The receptor's source is a female donor in good health, enrolled as a control in a pregnancy study. Sequencing was performed on peripheral blood, taken in the third trimester of pregnancy. The J gene is TRBJ1-2, the V gene TRBV5-1; D gene unclear. CDR3 DNA sequence: TGCGCCAGCAGCTTGGCCGCTGGGCTCGGCTATGGCTACACCTTC. Amino acid sequence: CASSLAAGLGYGYTF.